This entry is about one T cell receptor (beta chain). The antigen remains unidentified. At least 6 million PBMCs were isolated per sample. Germline-derived CDR1 and CDR2 are SQVTM and ANQGSEA. After removal of 1 base from V and 11 bases from J, the junction contained 6 bases not matched to a gene. The CDR3 contains 12 residues. A second PCR, run for roughly 6 to 11 cycles, used a sample-barcoded 5' primer plus a J-beta primer mix. Researchers report that a template-switch adaptor with 12 random nucleotides tagged each cDNA molecule. MiXCR, applied by TCRdb to the 5' RACE reads, yields one record per CDR3 protein. The table lists approximately 600,000 distinct CDR3 sequences, 58% of them singletons. These data originate in a study of blood T cells in healthy people across ages. Study-wide points: It was held that the diversity estimates obtained from one million T cells were underestimates. The CMV status of each donor remained undetermined, and this could have confounded shifts in expanded clonotypes.

V usage is TRBV29-1 and J usage is TRBJ2-5, with 8 bases identical to TRBD2. Sequenced material: blood. This TCR was sampled from a man in his fifties or sixties in good health. Here the CDR3 reads CSVEGGAGVQYF. As DNA, the CDR3 is TGCAGCGTTGAAGGAGGAGCGGGGGTGCAGTACTTC.